The rows below give T cell receptor beta chains drawn from one sample of a study of blood T cell repertoires in COVID-19. Generated by immunoSEQ multiplex PCR, the TCRdb table keeps only in-frame clones and is missing some. This sample carries approximately 250,000 clones, 83% of them seen once, and the ten largest clones take roughly 5%. What was sequenced was peripheral blood. Receptors were obtained from a human donor in a cohort sampled during active COVID-19. Each CDR3 is given with its conserved first and last residue. The D gene is left open where the match is weak. A row's size may be missing; if present it is once, few, many or a size class.

TRBJ2-7 TRBV29-1 - - TGCAGCGTTGGTCAGGACAGCCGCTCCTACGAGCAGTACTTC CSVGQDSRSYEQYF
TRBJ1-2 TRBV6-2/TRBV6-3 - TRBD1 TGTGCCAGCAGCTTGGACAGGTCTGGCGCTGGCTACACCTTC CASSLDRSGAGYTF
TRBJ1-2 TRBV7-9 once TRBD1 TGTGCCAGCAGCCCCGGGACAGGGATGAACTATGGCTACACCTTC CASSPGTGMNYGYTF
TRBJ2-2 TRBV19 few TRBD2 TGTGCCAGTAGTATAATCCGATCGACTAGCGGGAGAGGGGGCACCGGGGAGCTGTTTTTT CASSIIRSTSGRGGTGELFF
TRBJ2-1 TRBV5-1 - - TGCGCCAGCAGCATTTTGGACAGAAGCTCCTACAATGAGCAGTTCTTC CASSILDRSSYNEQFF
TRBJ2-7 TRBV6-5 - - TGTGCCAGCAGTTACAGCGGCAGGGGAGCGTACGAGCAGTACTTC CASSYSGRGAYEQYF
TRBJ2-1 TRBV7-9 - TRBD2 TGTGCCAGCAGCCACGGACTAGCGGCAGTAAATAATGAGCAGTTCTTC CASSHGLAAVNNEQFF
TRBJ2-1 TRBV11-2 - - TGTGCCAGCAGCTCCCTAAGGGTGGGGGCGAGAAGTAATGAGCAGTTCTTC CASSSLRVGARSNEQFF
TRBJ2-3 TRBV5-4 - TRBD1 TGTGCCAGCAGCTTGGAAGGACAGGGCTCAGATACGCAGTATTTT CASSLEGQGSDTQYF
TRBJ2-1 TRBV4-1 - TRBD1 TGCGCCAGCAGCCGTGGGACAGGGGGCTCGGTTGGCAATGAGCAGTTCTTC CASSRGTGGSVGNEQFF
TRBJ2-5 TRBV28 - - TGTGCCAGCAGTTTATCGGGGGATAGGGAGACCCAGTACTTC CASSLSGDRETQYF
TRBJ1-1 TRBV18 few TRBD1 TGTGCCAGCTCACTCGAGCAGGGACAGACTGAAGCTTTCTTT CASSLEQGQTEAFF
TRBJ2-1 TRBV6-5 - TRBD2 TGTGCCAGCTTTTTCGGGAGGGCGGGGAATGAGCAGTTCTTC CASFFGRAGNEQFF
TRBJ1-1 TRBV19 few - TGTGCCAGTCAATTGGGGGGATTGAACACTGAAGCTTTCTTT CASQLGGLNTEAFF
TRBJ2-7 TRBV30 - TRBD1 TGTGCCTGGAGCTCCGGGACAGGGGTGAGCGGCCTTAAGCTCCTGAGGTCCTACGAGCAGTACTTC CAWSSGTGVSGLKLLRSYEQYF